This T cell receptor beta chain was identified during a study of cytomegalovirus exposure and HLA in healthy donors. General observations from the study: Clonal expansion, a later analysis showed, was greater in HLA-associated TCR beta chains than in equally common others. Association of a missense DCLRE1C variant with TCR beta V- and J-gene trimming was reported in a later analysis. HLA-A and HLA-B allele assignments for most subjects were reportedly predicted accurately using TCR beta sequences.

The CDR3 contains 13 residues. V was pared by 0 bases and J by 3 bases, with 8 bases between. Germline CDR1 is GTSNPN and CDR2 is SVGIG (reference sequence). The primer mix had 60 Vbeta and 13 Jbeta primers. Original handling: Unique TCR beta chains numbered about 72 million in a later analysis, with roughly 11 million shared. Generated by immunoSEQ multiplex PCR, the TCRdb table keeps only in-frame clones and is missing some. V, J and clone size reflect that table, while D and trimming were determined from the DNA. The repertoire has 65,000 to 90,000 clones, roughly 78% of them found once; the top ten carry about 12%. This clone came up once. Its cognate antigen is unknown.

The sequencing sample was made of PBMCs. This chain links TRBV30 with TRBJ1-1; no reliable D call. This TCR derives from a woman aged 40 to 50 in good health and CMV-seropositive. The CDR3 here is CAWSVSGHTEAFF. The DNA for the CDR3 is TGTGCCTGGAGTGTATCTGGGCACACTGAAGCTTTCTTT.